The present T cell receptor (beta chain) was sequenced within a study of T cell repertoires in cytomegalovirus infection. V shed 0 bases and J shed 6 bases, with 12 bases lying between them. In germline, CDR1 is MGHDK, CDR2 SYGVNS. The CDR3 totals 16 residues. One entry per CDR3 protein results from TCRdb running MiXCR on the reads. The table lists 630,000 or so distinct CDR3 sequences, approximately 24% of them singletons. The chain couples TRBV25-1 to TRBJ1-6; D is unresolved. Sequencing was carried out using CD8+ T cells from PBMCs. The source is a human donor in good health (CMV status not recorded). Some clones in this sample may be carry-over from other donors' samples. The CDR3 DNA follows: TGTGCCAGCAGTGAATATTTTCAGGAAGGTAATTCACCCCTCCACTTT. Amino acids: CASSEYFQEGNSPLHF.